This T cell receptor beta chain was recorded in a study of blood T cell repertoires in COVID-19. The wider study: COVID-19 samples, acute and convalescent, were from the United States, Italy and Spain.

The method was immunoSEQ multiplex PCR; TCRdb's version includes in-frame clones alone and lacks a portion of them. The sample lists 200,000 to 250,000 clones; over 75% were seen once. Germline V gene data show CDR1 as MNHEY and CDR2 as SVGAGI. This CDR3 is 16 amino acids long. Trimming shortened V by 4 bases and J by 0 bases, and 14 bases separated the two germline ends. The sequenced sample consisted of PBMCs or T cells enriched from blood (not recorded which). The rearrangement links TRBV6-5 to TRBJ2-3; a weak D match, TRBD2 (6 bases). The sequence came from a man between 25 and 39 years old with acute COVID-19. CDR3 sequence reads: CASSFLTSRSTDTQYF. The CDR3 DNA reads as TGTGCCAGCAGTTTTCTGACTAGTCGTAGCACAGATACGCAGTATTTT.